Detailed here is one T cell receptor beta chain. No antigen is known for it. This sample was included in a study of T cell clones after liver transplantation. Germline CDR1 SQVTM, CDR2 ANQGSEA. This CDR3 comprises 11 residues. V trimming: 4 bases; J trimming: 8 bases; junction bases outside the gene matches: 4. Study-level points and caveats: Graft donor-reactive T cells may have migrated into the graft rather than being deleted. Conclusions were preliminary, with small, heterogeneous patient groups.

Assay used: immunoSEQ multiplex PCR; TCRdb lists only in-frame clones, some missing. The data show 55,000 to 80,000 clones, around nine tenths seen once. The source of this sequence is a human donor who received a liver transplant. This specimen was CD4+ T cells from blood, taken before liver transplant. The chain couples TRBV29-1 to TRBJ1-2; 7 bases agree with TRBD1. In DNA form, the CDR3 reads TGCAGCGTTGGGGACAGTTTAGGCTACACCTTC. Translation gives CSVGDSLGYTF.